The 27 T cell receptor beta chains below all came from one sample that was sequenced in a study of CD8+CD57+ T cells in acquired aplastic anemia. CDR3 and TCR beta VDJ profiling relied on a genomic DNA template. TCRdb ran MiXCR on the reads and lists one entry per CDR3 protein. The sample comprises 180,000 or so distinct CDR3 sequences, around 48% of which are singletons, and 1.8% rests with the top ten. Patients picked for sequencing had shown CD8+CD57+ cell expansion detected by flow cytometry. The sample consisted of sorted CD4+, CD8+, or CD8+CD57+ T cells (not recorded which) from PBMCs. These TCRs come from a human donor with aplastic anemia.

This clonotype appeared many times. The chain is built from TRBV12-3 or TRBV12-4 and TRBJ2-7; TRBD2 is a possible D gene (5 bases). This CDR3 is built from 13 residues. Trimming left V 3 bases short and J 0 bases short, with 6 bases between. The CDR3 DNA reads TGTGCCAGCAGTTTCCGGGGCTCCTACGAGCAGTACTTC. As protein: CASSFRGSYEQYF.

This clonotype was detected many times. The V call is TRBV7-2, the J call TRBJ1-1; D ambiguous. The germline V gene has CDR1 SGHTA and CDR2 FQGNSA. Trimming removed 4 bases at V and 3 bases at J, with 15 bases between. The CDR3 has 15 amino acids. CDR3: CASSSPGARDTEAFF. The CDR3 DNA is TGTGCCAGCAGCTCACCGGGAGCGAGGGACACTGAAGCTTTCTTT.

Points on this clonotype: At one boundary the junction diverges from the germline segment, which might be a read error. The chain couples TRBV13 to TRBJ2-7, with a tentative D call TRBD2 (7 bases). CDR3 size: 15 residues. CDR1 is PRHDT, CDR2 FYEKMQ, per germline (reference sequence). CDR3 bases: TGTGCCAGCAGCGTAGGGGGAGGGGGCTCCTACGAGCAGTACTTC. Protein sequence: CASSVGGGGSYEQYF.

Here the CDR3 DNA reads TGCGCCAGCAGCCAAGATATGGGGCAGGGCGACTCCTATAATTCACCCCTCCACTTT. This sequence encodes CASSQDMGQGDSYNSPLHF. This chain joins TRBV4-1 and TRBJ1-6; possibly TRBD1 for D (5 bases). The germline V gene encodes CDR1 MGHRA and CDR2 YSYEKL. Trimming shortened V by 0 bases and J by 0 bases, and 15 bases separated the two germline ends. The length of the CDR3 is 19 residues.

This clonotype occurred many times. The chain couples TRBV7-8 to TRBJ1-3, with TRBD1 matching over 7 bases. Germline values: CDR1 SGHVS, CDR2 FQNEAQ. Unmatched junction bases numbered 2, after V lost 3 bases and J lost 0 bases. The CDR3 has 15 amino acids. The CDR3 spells CASSLAGGSGNTIYF. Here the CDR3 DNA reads TGTGCCAGCAGCTTGGCAGGGGGCTCTGGAAACACCATATATTTT.

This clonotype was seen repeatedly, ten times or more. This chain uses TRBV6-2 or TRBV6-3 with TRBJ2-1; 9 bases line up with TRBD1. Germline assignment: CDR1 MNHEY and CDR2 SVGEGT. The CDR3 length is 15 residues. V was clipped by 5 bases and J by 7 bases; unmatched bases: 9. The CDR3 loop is CASSDRGFYRNEQFF. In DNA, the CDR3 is TGTGCCAGCAGTGACAGGGGGTTTTACCGGAATGAGCAGTTCTTC.

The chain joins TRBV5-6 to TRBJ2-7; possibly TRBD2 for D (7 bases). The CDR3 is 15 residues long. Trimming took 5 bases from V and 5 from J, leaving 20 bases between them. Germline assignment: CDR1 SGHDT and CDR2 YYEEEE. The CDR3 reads CASRGGDTGLHEQYF. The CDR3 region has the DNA TGTGCCAGCAGGGGAGGGGATACAGGGCTCCACGAGCAGTACTTC.

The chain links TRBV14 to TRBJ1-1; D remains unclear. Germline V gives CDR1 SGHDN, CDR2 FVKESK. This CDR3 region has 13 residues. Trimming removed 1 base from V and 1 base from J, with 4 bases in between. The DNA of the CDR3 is TGTGCCAGCAGCCAAGCGTGGAACACTGAAGCTTTCTTT. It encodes CASSQAWNTEAFF. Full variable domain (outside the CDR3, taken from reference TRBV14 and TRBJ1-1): EAGVTQFPSHSVIEKGQTVTLRCDPISGHDNLYWYRRVMGKEIKFLLHFVKESKQDESGMPNNRFLAERTGGTYSTLKVQPAELEDSGVYFCASSQAWNTEAFFGQGTRLTVV.

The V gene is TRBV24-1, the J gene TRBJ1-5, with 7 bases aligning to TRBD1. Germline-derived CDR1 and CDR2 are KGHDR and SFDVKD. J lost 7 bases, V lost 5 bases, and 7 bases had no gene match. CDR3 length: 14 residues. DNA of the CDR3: TGTGCCACCAGTGCAGGCGGCAGGGGGCAGCCCCAGCATTTT. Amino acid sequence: CATSAGGRGQPQHF.

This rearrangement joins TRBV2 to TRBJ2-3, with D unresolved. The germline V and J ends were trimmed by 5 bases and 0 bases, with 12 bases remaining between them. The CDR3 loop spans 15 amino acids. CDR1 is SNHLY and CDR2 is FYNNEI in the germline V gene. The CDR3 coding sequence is TGTGCCAGCAGTTACCCGGGTGAGAGCACAGATACGCAGTATTTT. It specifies CASSYPGESTDTQYF.

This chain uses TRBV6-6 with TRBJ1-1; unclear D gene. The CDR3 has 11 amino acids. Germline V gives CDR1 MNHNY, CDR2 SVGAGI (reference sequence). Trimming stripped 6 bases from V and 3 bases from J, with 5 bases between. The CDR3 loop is CASSIDTEAFF. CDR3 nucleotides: TGTGCCAGCAGCATCGACACTGAAGCTTTCTTT.

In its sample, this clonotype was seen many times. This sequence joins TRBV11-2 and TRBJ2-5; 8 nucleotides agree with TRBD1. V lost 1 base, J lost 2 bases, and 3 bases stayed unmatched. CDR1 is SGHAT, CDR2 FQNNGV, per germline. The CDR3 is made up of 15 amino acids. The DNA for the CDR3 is TGTGCCAGCAGCTTAGGACAGGGGTGGCAAGAGACCCAGTACTTC. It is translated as CASSLGQGWQETQYF.

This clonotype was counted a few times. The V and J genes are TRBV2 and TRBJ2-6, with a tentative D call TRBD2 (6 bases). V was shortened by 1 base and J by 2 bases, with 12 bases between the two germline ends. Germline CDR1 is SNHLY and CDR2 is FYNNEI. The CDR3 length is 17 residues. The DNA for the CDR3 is TGTGCCAGCAGTGAAGGGTGGAGGGGCACTGGGGCCAACGTCCTGACTTTC. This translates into CASSEGWRGTGANVLTF. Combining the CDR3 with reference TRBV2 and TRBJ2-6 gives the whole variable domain EPEVTQTPSHQVTQMGQEVILRCVPISNHLYFYWYRQILGQKVEFLVSFYNNEISEKSEIFDDQFSVERPDGSNFTLKIRSTKLEDSAMYFCASSEGWRGTGANVLTFGAGSRLTVL.

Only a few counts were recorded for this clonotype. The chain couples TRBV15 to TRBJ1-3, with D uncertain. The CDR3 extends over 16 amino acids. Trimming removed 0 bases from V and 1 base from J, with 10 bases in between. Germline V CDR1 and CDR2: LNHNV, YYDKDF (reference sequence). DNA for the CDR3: TGTGCCACCAGCAGAGATCTGGGAGTATCTGGAAACACCATATATTTT. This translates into CATSRDLGVSGNTIYF.

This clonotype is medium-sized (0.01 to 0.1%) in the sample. The DNA for the CDR3 is TGTGCCAGCAGCTTATCTCAGGGAAACACCATATATTTT. Translation gives CASSLSQGNTIYF. The rearrangement uses TRBV7-2 and TRBJ1-3; no clear D gene. Trimming cost V 2 bases and J 4 bases, with 6 bases left between them. Germline V gene sequence: CDR1 SGHTA, CDR2 FQGNSA. The CDR3 is 13 residues long. Together with reference TRBV7-2 and TRBJ1-3, the CDR3 gives the full variable domain: GAGVSQSPSNKVTEKGKDVELRCDPISGHTALYWYRQSLGQGLEFLIYFQGNSAPDKSGLPSDRFSAERTGGSVSTLTIQRTQQEDSAVYLCASSLSQGNTIYFGEGSWLTVV.

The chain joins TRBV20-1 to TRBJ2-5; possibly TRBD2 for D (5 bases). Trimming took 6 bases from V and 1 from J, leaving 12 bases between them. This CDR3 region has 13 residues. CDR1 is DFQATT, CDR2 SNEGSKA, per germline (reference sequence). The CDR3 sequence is CSASRGAQETQYF. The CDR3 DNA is TGCAGTGCCAGCCGGGGAGCCCAAGAGACCCAGTACTTC.

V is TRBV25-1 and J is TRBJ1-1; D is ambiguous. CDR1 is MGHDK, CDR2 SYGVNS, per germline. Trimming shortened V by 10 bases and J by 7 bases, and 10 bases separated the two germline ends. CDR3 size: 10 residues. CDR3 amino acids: CATRDDEAFF. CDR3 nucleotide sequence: TGTGCCACCCGGGATGATGAAGCTTTCTTT.

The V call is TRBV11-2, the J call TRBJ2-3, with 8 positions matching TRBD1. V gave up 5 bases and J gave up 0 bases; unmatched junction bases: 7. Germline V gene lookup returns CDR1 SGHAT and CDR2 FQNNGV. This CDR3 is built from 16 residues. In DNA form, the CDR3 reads TGTGCCAGCAGCGTCTCCGGGACAGGTAGCACAGATACGCAGTATTTT. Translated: CASSVSGTGSTDTQYF.

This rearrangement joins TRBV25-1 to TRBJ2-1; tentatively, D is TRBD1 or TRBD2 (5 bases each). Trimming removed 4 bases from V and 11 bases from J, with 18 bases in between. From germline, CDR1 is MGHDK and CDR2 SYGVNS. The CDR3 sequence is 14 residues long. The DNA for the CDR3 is TGTGCCAGCAGTGGATCGGGGCGGTACAGTCAGCAGTTCTTC. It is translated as CASSGSGRYSQQFF.

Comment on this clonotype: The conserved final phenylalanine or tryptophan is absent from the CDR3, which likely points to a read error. DNA of the CDR3: TGTGCCAGCAGCCAAGATATAGGACGGGCCACCGGGGAGCTGTTTTCT. Its translation: CASSQDIGRATGELFS. This chain links TRBV14 with TRBJ2-2; the D is unclear. Germline CDR1 and CDR2: SGHDN and FVKESK. The CDR3 extends over 16 amino acids. Trimming cost V 0 bases and J 4 bases, with 12 bases left between them.

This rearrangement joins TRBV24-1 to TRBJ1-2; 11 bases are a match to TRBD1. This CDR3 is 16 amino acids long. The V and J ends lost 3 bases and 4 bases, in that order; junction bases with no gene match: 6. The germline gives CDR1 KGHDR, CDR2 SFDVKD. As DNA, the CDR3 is TGTGCCACCAGTGATCCCGGGACAGGGGGGGTCTATGGCTACACCTTC. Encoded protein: CATSDPGTGGVYGYTF.

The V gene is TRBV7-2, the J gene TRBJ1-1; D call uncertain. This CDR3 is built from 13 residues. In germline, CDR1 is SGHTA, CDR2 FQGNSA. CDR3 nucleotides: TGTGCTAGACGGCCCGGAATGAACACTGAAGCTTTCTTT. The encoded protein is CARRPGMNTEAFF.

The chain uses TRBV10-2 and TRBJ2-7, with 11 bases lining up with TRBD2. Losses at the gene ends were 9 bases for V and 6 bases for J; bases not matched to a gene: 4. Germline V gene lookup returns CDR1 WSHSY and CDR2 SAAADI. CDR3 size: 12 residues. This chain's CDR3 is CASRTSGLEQYF. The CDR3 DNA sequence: TGCGCCAGTAGGACTAGCGGGCTCGAGCAGTACTTC.

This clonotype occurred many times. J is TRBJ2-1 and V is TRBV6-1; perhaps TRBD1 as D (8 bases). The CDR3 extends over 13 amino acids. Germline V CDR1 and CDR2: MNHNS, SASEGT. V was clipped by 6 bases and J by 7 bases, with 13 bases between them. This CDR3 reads CASREQGGNEQFF. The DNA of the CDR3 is TGTGCCAGCAGAGAACAGGGGGGGAATGAGCAGTTCTTC.

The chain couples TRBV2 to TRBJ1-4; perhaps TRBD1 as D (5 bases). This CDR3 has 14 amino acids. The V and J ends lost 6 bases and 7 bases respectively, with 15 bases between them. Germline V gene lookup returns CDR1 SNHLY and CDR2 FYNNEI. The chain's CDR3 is CASSFGQGSEKLFF. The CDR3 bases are TGTGCCAGCAGCTTCGGTCAGGGTAGTGAAAAACTGTTTTTT.

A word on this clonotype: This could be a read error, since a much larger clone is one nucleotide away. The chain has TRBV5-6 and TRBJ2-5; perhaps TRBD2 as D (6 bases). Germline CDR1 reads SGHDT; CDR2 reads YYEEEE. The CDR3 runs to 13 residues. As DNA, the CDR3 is TGTGCCAGCAGCTTGCCAGGGACTCAGACCCCGTACTTC. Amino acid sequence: CASSLPGTQTPYF.

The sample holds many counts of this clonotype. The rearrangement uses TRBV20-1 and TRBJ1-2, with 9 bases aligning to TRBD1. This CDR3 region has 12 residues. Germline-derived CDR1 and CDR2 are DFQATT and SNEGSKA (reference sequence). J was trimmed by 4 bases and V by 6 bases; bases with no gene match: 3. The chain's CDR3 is CSARDRVYGYTF. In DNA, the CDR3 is TGCAGTGCCAGGGACAGGGTCTATGGCTACACCTTC.